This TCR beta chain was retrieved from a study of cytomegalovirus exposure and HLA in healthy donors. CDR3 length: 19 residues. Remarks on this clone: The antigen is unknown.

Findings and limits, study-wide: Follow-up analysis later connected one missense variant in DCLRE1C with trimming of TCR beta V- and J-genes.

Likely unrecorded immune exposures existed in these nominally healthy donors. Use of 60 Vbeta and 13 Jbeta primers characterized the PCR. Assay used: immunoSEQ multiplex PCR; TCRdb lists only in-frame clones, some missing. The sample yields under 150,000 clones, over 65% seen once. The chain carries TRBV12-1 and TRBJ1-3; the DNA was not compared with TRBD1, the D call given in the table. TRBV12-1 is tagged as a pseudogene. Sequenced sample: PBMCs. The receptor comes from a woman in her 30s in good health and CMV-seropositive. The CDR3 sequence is CASSFGARLKFSSGNTIYF. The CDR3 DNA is TGTGCCAGCAGCTTTGGGGCCAGGTTAAAGTTTAGCTCTGGAAACACCATATATTTT.